A selection of T cell receptor beta chains follows, all from one sample in a study of OX40 agonist ivuxolimab in advanced cancers. Sequencing used immunoSEQ multiplex PCR; TCRdb keeps in-frame clones, though not all of them. The sample yields approximately 73,000 clones, roughly nine tenths seen once. The source was CD4+ or CD8+ T cells sorted from blood, collected in a trial of the OX40 agonist ivuxolimab. The receptors derive from an adult with an advanced solid tumor such as melanoma, head and neck, liver or kidney cancer. Each CDR3 is given with its conserved first and last residue. Fields, in order: D gene, J gene, V gene, clone size, CDR3 DNA, CDR3 protein. D genes are given only for firm matches. Clone sizes are given selectively: once, few, many, or a class where the clone is expanded.

>-|TRBJ2-2|TRBV2|few
TGTGCCAGCTCTGAAGAGGGCAGGGTAACCGGGGAGCTGTTTTTT
CASSEEGRVTGELFF
>-|TRBJ1-2|TRBV4-1|-
TGCGCCAGCAGCCAAGATCGACGGCCCCCGGATCACTTC
CASSQDRRPPDHF
>TRBD1|TRBJ2-2|TRBV2|-
TGTGCCAGCAGGGCCGGGACAGCGAACACCGAGGAGCTGTTTTTT
CASRAGTANTEELFF
>-|TRBJ2-5|TRBV30|-
TGTGCCTGGAGTGTGGGCCGGGAGACCCAGTACTTC
CAWSVGRETQYF
>-|TRBJ2-1|TRBV2|-
TGTGCCAGCAAACCCACAGGGAGTAGCTACAATGAGCAGTTCTTC
CASKPTGSSYNEQFF
>TRBD2|TRBJ2-5|TRBV30|once
TGTGCCAGGAGCGGGGGGGCGCAAGAGACCCAGTACTTC
CARSGGAQETQYF
>-|TRBJ1-2|TRBV28|-
TGTGCCAGCCACGGTAACTATGGCTACACCTTC
CASHGNYGYTF
>-|TRBJ2-1|TRBV7-6|-
TGTGCCAGCAGCTTGGGACTCGAAACACGCGAGCAGTTCTTC
CASSLGLETREQFF
>-|TRBJ1-1|TRBV7-9|-
TGTGCCAGCAGCTTACGGGGACGCGCCACTGAAGCTTTCTTT
CASSLRGRATEAFF
>-|TRBJ2-5|TRBV5-1|-
TGCGCCAGCAGCCCGGGTGGGGGCCAAGAGACCCAGTACTTC
CASSPGGGQETQYF
>-|TRBJ1-1|TRBV5-6|-
TGTGCCAGCAGCTTGGACCCACAAGTGAACACTGAAGCTTTCTTT
CASSLDPQVNTEAFF
>-|TRBJ1-1|TRBV18|-
TGTGCCAGCTCACCCTATTTTGGACAGACGACCACTGAAGCTTTCTTT
CASSPYFGQTTTEAFF
>-|TRBJ1-2|TRBV7-3|-
TGTGCCAGCAGCTTAGGACCTTCCCCTAACTATGGCTACACCTTC
CASSLGPSPNYGYTF
>TRBD1|TRBJ1-2|TRBV13|-
TGTGCCAGCGGAACCCGGGACAGGGGGCACGGCTACACCTTC
CASGTRDRGHGYTF
>TRBD1|TRBJ2-1|TRBV19|few
TGTGCCAGTAGCACCGGGACAGGGAACAATGAGCAGTTCTTC
CASSTGTGNNEQFF
>TRBD1|TRBJ2-2|TRBV5-8|-
TGTGCCAGCAGCCCCCCCCAGACAGGGGTCTTGGTCGGGGAGCTGTTTTTT
CASSPPQTGVLVGELFF
>-|TRBJ1-1|TRBV19|-
TGTGCCAGTAGTATAGATTCGGGGGTTACTGAAGCTTTCTTT
CASSIDSGVTEAFF
>-|TRBJ1-4|TRBV7-8|-
TGTGCCAGCAGCTTATCGTTCAGCCGAGGGGAAAAACTGTTTTTT
CASSLSFSRGEKLFF
>-|TRBJ2-7|TRBV19|-
TGTGCCAGTAGTCAGGGCTACGAGCAGTACTTC
CASSQGYEQYF
>TRBD1|TRBJ2-7|TRBV6-1|-
TGTGCCAGCAGTGAATTACCCGGGACAGGGAGCGAGCAGTACTTC
CASSELPGTGSEQYF
>-|TRBJ2-7|TRBV27|-
TGTGCCAGCAGGGAGACCGTTACGGTAACCTACGAGCAGTACTTC
CASRETVTVTYEQYF
>-|TRBJ2-7|TRBV6-6|-
TGTGCCAGCAGGGGTAGCGGTACTAACTCCTACGAGCAGTACTTC
CASRGSGTNSYEQYF
>-|TRBJ2-7|TRBV11-1|-
TGTGCCAGCAGCTTAGCCTCCTACGAGCAGTACTTC
CASSLASYEQYF
>-|TRBJ2-1|TRBV5-1|-
TGCGCCAGCAGGGGGGGCTCACTAGCCGCTACCTACAATGAGCAGTTCTTC
CASRGGSLAATYNEQFF
>-|TRBJ1-6|TRBV5-4|once
TGTGCCAGCAGCTTGGATTCCAGGATCAGGAACTCACCCCTCCACTTT
CASSLDSRIRNSPLHF
>TRBD2|TRBJ2-1|TRBV7-2|once
TGTGCCAGCACCCTGATAGTAGCGGGAGGTAGTGAGCAGTTCTTC
CASTLIVAGGSEQFF
>TRBD1|TRBJ2-3|TRBV30|-
TGTGCCTGGGGGCGGGACAGGGGGACGGATACGCAGTATTTT
CAWGRDRGTDTQYF
>-|TRBJ2-1|TRBV2|-
TGTGCCAGCAGTGAATGGAATGAGCAGTTCTTC
CASSEWNEQFF
>-|TRBJ1-3|TRBV5-8|-
TGTGCCAGCAGCTTGGGCGCCGCGATCGGAAACACCATATATTTT
CASSLGAAIGNTIYF
>-|TRBJ2-5|TRBV5-1|-
TGCGCCAGCAGCTTGGAGTTAGGCGGACAAGAGACCCAGTACTTC
CASSLELGGQETQYF
>TRBD2|TRBJ2-1|TRBV6-5|-
TGTGCCAGCAGTCGGTTCGCGGGGGGGAGTATTGAGCAGTTCTTC
CASSRFAGGSIEQFF
>TRBD1|TRBJ1-2|TRBV30|-
TGTGCCTGGAGTTGGGGACAGGGATTCTATGGCTACACCTTC
CAWSWGQGFYGYTF
>-|TRBJ1-2|TRBV6-1|-
TGTGCCAGCAGTCCACACCATGGCTACACCTTC
CASSPHHGYTF
>-|TRBJ1-2|TRBV10-3|-
TGTGCCATCAGTCCCAGCGGGGATGGCTACACCTTC
CAISPSGDGYTF
>-|TRBJ2-2|TRBV5-1|once
TGCGCCAGCAGCTCTTCTGGCGTGGGCACCGGGGAGCTGTTTTTT
CASSSSGVGTGELFF
>TRBD1|TRBJ2-2|TRBV2|-
TGTGCCAGCAGAAGACAGGGGAACACCGGGGAGCTGTTTTTT
CASRRQGNTGELFF
>-|TRBJ1-2|TRBV10-2|-
TGCGCCAGCAGTGAGCTAGGGTACTATGGCTACACCTTC
CASSELGYYGYTF
>-|TRBJ2-5|TRBV5-1|-
TGCGCCAGCAGCTTGGCCCTAACCTACCAAGAGACCCAGTACTTC
CASSLALTYQETQYF
>-|TRBJ1-5|TRBV21-1|-
TGTGCCAGCAGCAAAGGGGGGTGGGCAGGTCGGCGCAATCAGCCCCAGCATTTT
CASSKGGWAGRRNQPQHF
>TRBD2|TRBJ2-6|TRBV5-1|-
TGCGCCAGCAGCAATAGCGGGGGAACTGGGGCCAACGTCCTGACTTTC
CASSNSGGTGANVLTF
>-|TRBJ2-2|TRBV7-3|-
TGTGCCTCCGCGGTGGGGACTGCGAACACCGGGGAGCTGTTTTTT
CASAVGTANTGELFF
>-|TRBJ2-7|TRBV18|-
TGTGCCAGCCCACCTACCACGGTAGGACAGCAATCGGAGCAGTACTTC
CASPPTTVGQQSEQYF
>-|TRBJ1-1|TRBV6-6|-
TGTGCCAGCACAATTAGGGGGGGCACTGAAGCTTTCTTT
CASTIRGGTEAFF
>TRBD1|TRBJ2-3|TRBV6-1|-
TGTGCCGTATTCGACAGGGGGCGGACAGATACGCAGTATTTT
CAVFDRGRTDTQYF
>-|TRBJ2-4|TRBV5-4|-
TGTGCCAGCAGCTTGGCAGGGGCCAAAAACATTCAGTACTTC
CASSLAGAKNIQYF
>-|TRBJ2-7|TRBV10-3|few
TGTGCCATCAGTGAGGGGGAAGCCTACGAGCAGTACTTC
CAISEGEAYEQYF
>-|TRBJ2-7|TRBV19|-
TGTGCCAGTAGTATCAACTCGAACTCCTACGAGCAGTACTTC
CASSINSNSYEQYF
>-|TRBJ1-2|TRBV6-1|-
TGTGCCAGCAGTGAAACCAGGTTAGGCTACACCTTC
CASSETRLGYTF
>-|TRBJ2-3|TRBV11-3|-
TGTGCCAGCAGCTTCGGCGGCAAGGGAGATACGCAGTATTTT
CASSFGGKGDTQYF
>-|TRBJ1-5|TRBV18|-
TGTGCCAGCTCACCGGGGGGGACGCAGCCCCAGCATTTT
CASSPGGTQPQHF
>-|TRBJ2-5|TRBV5-1|once
TGCGCCAGCAGCTTGGTCGGACAGAAAGAGACCCAGTACTTC
CASSLVGQKETQYF
>-|TRBJ1-5|TRBV6-1|-
TGTGCCAGCAGTAAGGGGACGGCGGGGCAGCCCCAGCATTTT
CASSKGTAGQPQHF
>-|TRBJ1-5|TRBV11-2|-
TGTGCCAGCAGCTTAGGGGAGATTGGTAATCAGCCCCAGCATTTT
CASSLGEIGNQPQHF
>-|TRBJ1-2|TRBV6-5|-
TGTGCCAGCAGACGTAACTATGGCTACACCTTC
CASRRNYGYTF
>-|TRBJ2-3|TRBV9|few
TGTGCCAGCAGCCCCGGTGGGCCGGGACTCCCCGATACGCAGTATTTT
CASSPGGPGLPDTQYF